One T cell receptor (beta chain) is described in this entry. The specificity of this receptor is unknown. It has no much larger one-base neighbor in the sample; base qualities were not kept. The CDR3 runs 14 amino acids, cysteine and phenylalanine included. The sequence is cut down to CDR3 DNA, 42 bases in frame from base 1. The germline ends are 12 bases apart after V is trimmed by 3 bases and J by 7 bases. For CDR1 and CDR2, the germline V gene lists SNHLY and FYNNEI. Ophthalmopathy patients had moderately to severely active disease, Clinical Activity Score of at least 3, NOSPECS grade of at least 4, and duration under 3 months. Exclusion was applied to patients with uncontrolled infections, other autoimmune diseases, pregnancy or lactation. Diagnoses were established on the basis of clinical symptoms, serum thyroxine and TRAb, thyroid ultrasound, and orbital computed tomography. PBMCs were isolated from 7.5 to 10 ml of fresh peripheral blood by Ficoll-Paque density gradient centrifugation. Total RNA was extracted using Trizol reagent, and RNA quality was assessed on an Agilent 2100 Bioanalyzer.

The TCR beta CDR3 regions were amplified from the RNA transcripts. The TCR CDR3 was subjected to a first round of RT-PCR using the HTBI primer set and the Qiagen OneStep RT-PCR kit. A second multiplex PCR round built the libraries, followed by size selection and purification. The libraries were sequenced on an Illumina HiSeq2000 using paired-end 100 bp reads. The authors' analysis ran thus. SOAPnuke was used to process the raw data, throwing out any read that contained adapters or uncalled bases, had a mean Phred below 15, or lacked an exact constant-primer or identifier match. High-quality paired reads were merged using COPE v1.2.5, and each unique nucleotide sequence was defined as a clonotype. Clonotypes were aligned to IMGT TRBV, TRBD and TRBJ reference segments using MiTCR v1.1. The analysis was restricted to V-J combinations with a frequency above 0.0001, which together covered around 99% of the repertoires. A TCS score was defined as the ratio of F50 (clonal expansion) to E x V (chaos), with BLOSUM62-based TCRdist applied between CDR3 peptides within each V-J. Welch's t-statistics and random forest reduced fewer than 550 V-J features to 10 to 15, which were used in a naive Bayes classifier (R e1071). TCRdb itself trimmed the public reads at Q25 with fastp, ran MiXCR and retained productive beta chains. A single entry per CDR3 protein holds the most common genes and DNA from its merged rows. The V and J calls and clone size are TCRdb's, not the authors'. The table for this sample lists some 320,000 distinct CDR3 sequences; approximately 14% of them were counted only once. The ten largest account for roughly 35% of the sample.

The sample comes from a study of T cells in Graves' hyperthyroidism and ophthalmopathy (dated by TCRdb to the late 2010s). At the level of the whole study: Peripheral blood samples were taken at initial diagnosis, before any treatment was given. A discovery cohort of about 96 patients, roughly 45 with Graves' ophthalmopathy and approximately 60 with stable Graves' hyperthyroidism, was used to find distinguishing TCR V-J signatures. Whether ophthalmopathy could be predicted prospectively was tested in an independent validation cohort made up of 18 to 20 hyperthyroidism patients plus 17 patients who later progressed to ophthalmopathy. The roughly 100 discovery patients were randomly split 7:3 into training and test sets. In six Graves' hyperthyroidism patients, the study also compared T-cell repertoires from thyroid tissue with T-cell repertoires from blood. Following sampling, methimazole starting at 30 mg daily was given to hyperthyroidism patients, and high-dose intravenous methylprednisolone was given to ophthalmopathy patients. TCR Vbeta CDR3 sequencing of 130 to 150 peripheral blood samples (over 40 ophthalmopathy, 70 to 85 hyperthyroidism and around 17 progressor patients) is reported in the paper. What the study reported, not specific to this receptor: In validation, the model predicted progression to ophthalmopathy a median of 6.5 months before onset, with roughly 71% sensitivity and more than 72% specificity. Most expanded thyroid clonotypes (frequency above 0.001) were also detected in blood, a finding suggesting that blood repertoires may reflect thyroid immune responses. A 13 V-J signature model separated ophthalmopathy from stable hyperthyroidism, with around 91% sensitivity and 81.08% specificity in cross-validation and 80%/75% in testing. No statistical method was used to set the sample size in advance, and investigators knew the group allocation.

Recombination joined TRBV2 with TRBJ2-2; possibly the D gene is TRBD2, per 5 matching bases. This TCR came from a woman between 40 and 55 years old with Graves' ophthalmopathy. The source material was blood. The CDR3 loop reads CASSEGRRGGELFF. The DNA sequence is TGTGCCAGCAGTGAGGGTCGCCGGGGCGGGGAGCTGTTTTTT.